This is a list of T cell receptor beta chains from one sample in a study of shared clonotypes between healthy human individuals. The table came from immunoSEQ multiplex PCR; TCRdb's copy has only in-frame clones and leaves some out. This sample has about 870,000 clones, with 80% to 95% found just once. The specimen was naive CD8+ T cells sorted from blood. These receptors originate from a young man in good health. CDR3s leave out the opening cysteine and the closing phenylalanine or tryptophan.

>12|TRBV4-3
ASSQDRGSYEQY
>13|TRBV5-6
ATQAEAAPTWEQY
>13|TRBV4-1
ASSQGTGDFYEQY
>14|TRBV7-7
ASSSGPAGQQETQY
>12|TRBV7-8
ASSSGTGSYEQY
>11|TRBV7-2
ASSLTSSYEQY
>13|TRBV18
ASSPTGLENTEAF
>12|TRBV18
ASSPPGRANEQF
>12|TRBV7-2
ASSLAGGRYEQY
>14|TRBV9
ASSAGTSGTYNEQF
>14|TRBV28
ASSPSSSSSNQPQH
>12|TRBV27
ASGPGVSYNEQF
>12|TRBV27
ASSTQRGHQPQH
>15|TRBV28
ASSLGFRGLSYNEQF
>11|TRBV7-9
ASSRGLGETQY
>13|TRBV5-4
ASSLAGQGAFEQF
>17|TRBV5-1
ASSFSPDLSRATNEKLF
>8|TRBV7-9
ASSSIEQF
>12|TRBV19
ASSQFGTTDTQY
>11|TRBV27
ASSNAGIDTQY
>11|TRBV5-4
ASSSYANTEAF
>13|TRBV6-5
ASSLTGATNEKLF
>12|TRBV7-9
ASSFDVGFGGYT
>14|TRBV7-9
ASSPRKGAGRDTQY
>17|TRBV27
ASSLWFPTPEGPNTEAF
>14|TRBV6-6
ASSYTAPTPYNEQF
>9|TRBV29-1
SVQGLTEAF
>13|TRBV15
ATSRDPGDNYGYT
>13|TRBV6-4
ASSATRSTGQPQH
>16|TRBV28
ASSLPTSGTSNTGELF
>13|TRBV5-5
ASSLMDTRTDTQY
>11|TRBV6-6
ASSLDSNNEQF
>14|TRBV6-5
ASSYLGLAENNEQF
>14|TRBV7-9
ASSLNPLQRDVEQF
>12|TRBV4-3
ASSELGTSNEQF
>11|TRBV25-1
ASSEPGSEKLF
>11|TRBV11-3
ASSKGLFDEQF
>15|TRBV7-6
ASSPVRGSSSYNEQF
>13|TRBV11-2
ASSLNWRGNTEAF
>8|TRBV2
ASAGRQAF
>13|TRBV6-5
ASSTPLGSQETQY
>9|TRBV19
AIRDGYEQF
>11|TRBV7-2
ASKLAGFTEAF
>13|TRBV7-8
ASSLRIGGNQPQH
>9|TRBV25-1
AIGQGNEQF
>12|TRBV7-6
ASSIKWRADEQY
>13|TRBV29-1
SVDPSGRTYNEQF
>10|TRBV7-9
ASSPHSYEQY
>14|TRBV19
ASPCGEQSPGETQY
>13|TRBV27
ASSLDFGGYDEQY
>16|TRBV9
ASSVGVSAAFNTGELF
>13|TRBV4-3
ASSQASGGPHEQF
>15|TRBV27
ASSLTPPRETIYEQY
>10|TRBV27
ASRGGGEKLF
>10|TRBV13
ASSPGDTEQF